Below are 22 T cell receptor beta chains sequenced from a single sample in a study of T-cell reconstitution after alpha-beta-depleted transplantation in children (dated by TCRdb to the mid-2010s). The library was produced with PCR. TCRdb shows the sequencer as Illumina HiSeq 2500. TCR libraries were prepared with molecular barcoding, using unique molecular identifiers to normalize TCRbeta repertoire quantification. TCRdb reprocessed the public reads (quality trimming at Q25 with fastp, clone calling with MiXCR) and kept in-frame beta chains. CDR3 protein duplicates are merged, each entry listing the most common genes and DNA. This sample comprises roughly 100,000 distinct CDR3 sequences, 8% to 9% of them detected only once. Approximately 6.6% of the sample is held by the ten biggest clonotypes. Here the sequenced sample was PBMCs from the stem cell graft donor, taken from the stem cell graft. The receptors were gathered from a human donor who donated a stem cell graft to a child with congenital amegakaryocytic thrombocytopenia.

This clonotype was seen only a few times. The chain joins TRBV20-1 to TRBJ2-7, with 15 bases matching TRBD2. The V gene end was trimmed by 7 bases and the J gene end by 2 bases; junction bases not matched to a gene: 12. This CDR3 has 17 residues. Per the germline V gene, CDR1 is DFQATT and CDR2 is SNEGSKA (reference sequence). The CDR3 region is CSVSPPGTSGGTYEQYF. CDR3 DNA: TGCAGTGTTTCGCCCCCCGGGACTAGCGGGGGGACCTACGAGCAGTACTTC.

This clonotype was counted ten times or more. This chain links TRBV10-3 with TRBJ2-1, with TRBD2 matching over 7 bases. Germline CDR1 ENHRY, CDR2 SYGVKD. The length of the CDR3 is 14 residues. Trimming removed 8 bases from V and 6 bases from J; junction bases left unmatched: 10. CDR3: CAIGRDYRSNEQFF. The CDR3 bases are TGTGCCATCGGGAGGGACTACCGATCCAATGAGCAGTTCTTC.

Comment on this clonotype: This may be a read error: a much more frequent sequence differs by one nucleotide. The chain has TRBV20-1 and TRBJ1-1, with a possible D match to TRBD1 (5 bases). This CDR3 has 17 residues. Germline CDR1 is DFQATT and CDR2 is SNEGSKA (reference sequence). In DNA form, the CDR3 reads TGCTGTGCCCCTAACCCGCAGGGATCGGGGATTAACACTGAAGCTTTCTTT. Translation gives CCAPNPQGSGINTEAFF.

This clonotype was found many times. The chain uses TRBV5-1 and TRBJ2-3; no clear D gene. The germline V and J ends were trimmed by 0 bases and 4 bases, with 9 bases remaining between them. Germline V gene sequence: CDR1 SGHRS, CDR2 YFSETQ. This CDR3 region has 14 residues. CDR3 coding DNA: TGCGCCAGCAGCTTGGAAACTCCCGCAGATACGCAGTATTTT. This gives the protein CASSLETPADTQYF.

V usage is TRBV19 and J usage is TRBJ2-2, with D uncertain. Between the trimmed V and J ends, which lost 9 bases and 1 base, there was a span of 15 bases. The V gene's germline CDR1 is LNHDA and CDR2 SQIVND (reference sequence). The CDR3 spans 15 residues. The CDR3 DNA reads as TGTGCCAGCACTTCGGCTGTAGGGAACACCGGGGAGCTGTTTTTT. Amino acids: CASTSAVGNTGELFF.

This clonotype was seen ten or more times. The V call is TRBV27, the J call TRBJ1-2; D uncertain. V was trimmed by 6 bases and J by 2 bases, leaving 13 bases between them. The CDR3 is 14 amino acids. Germline values: CDR1 MNHEY, CDR2 SMNVEV (reference sequence). CDR3 DNA: TGTGCCAGCAGAACATACGGTGAAAACTATGGCTACACCTTC. This codes for CASRTYGENYGYTF.

This clonotype occurred many times. V usage is TRBV19 and J usage is TRBJ2-7; 7 positions agree with TRBD2. The junction had 12 bases not matched to a gene; V was cut back by 3 bases and J by 1 base. There are 17 residues in the CDR3. The germline CDR1 and CDR2 sequences are LNHDA and SQIVND (reference sequence). CDR3 sequence (DNA): TGTGCCAGTAGTATGACGGCGCTCAGCGGGACTTCCTACGAGCAGTACTTC. It encodes CASSMTALSGTSYEQYF.

This clonotype was recorded a few times. The chain employs TRBV2 and TRBJ1-2, with TRBD1 matching 11 bases. Germline CDR1 is SNHLY and CDR2 is FYNNEI. V lost 9 bases, J lost 8 bases, and 14 bases stayed unmatched. This CDR3 is 15 amino acids long. DNA for the CDR3: TGTGCCAGGACGGACAGGGGGCATGACGGTGGCGGCTACACCTTC. It codes for CARTDRGHDGGGYTF.

A few counts support this clonotype. This chain uses TRBV6-1 with TRBJ1-2; D is possibly TRBD1 (6 bases). Trimming took 3 bases from V and 9 from J, leaving 14 bases between them. The CDR3 covers 13 residues. In germline, CDR1 is MNHNS, CDR2 SASEGT. This CDR3 is CASSDQGGGSYTF. CDR3 DNA: TGTGCCAGCAGTGACCAGGGAGGGGGAAGCTACACCTTC.

In its sample, this clonotype was seen many times. V gene TRBV12-3 or TRBV12-4 combines with J gene TRBJ2-7; D is unresolved. The CDR3 is 12 residues long. Trimming pared 5 bases from V and 5 bases from J, leaving 10 bases between. CDR3 bases: TGTGCCAGCAGTCCTAGACCGGACGAGCAGTACTTC. It is translated as CASSPRPDEQYF.

This clonotype was observed at least ten times. The chain has TRBV7-6 and TRBJ1-6; 7 bases line up with TRBD1. After removal of 1 base from V and 6 bases from J, the junction contained 6 bases not matched to a gene. CDR3 length equals 16 residues. The germline V gene encodes CDR1 SGHVS and CDR2 FNYEAQ. The CDR3 loop is CASSLGRTGLNSPLHF. CDR3 sequence (DNA): TGTGCCAGCAGCTTAGGAAGGACAGGCCTTAATTCACCCCTCCACTTT.

This clonotype was observed many times. The rearrangement links TRBV5-1 to TRBJ2-3, with 9 nucleotides matching TRBD2. The CDR3 covers 16 residues. Germline-derived CDR1 and CDR2 are SGHRS and YFSETQ. The J segment lost 0 bases and the V segment lost 4 bases, leaving 6 bases of the junction unmatched. DNA for the CDR3: TGCGCCAGCAGCCCCAGCGGGGGGTATAGCACAGATACGCAGTATTTT. Its protein product is CASSPSGGYSTDTQYF.

This clonotype was detected many times. A much larger clone differs by one base, so this may be a read error. This chain links TRBV20-1 with TRBJ2-6; TRBD1 is a possible D gene (5 bases). The CDR3 loop spans 13 amino acids. Looked up from germline, CDR1 is DFQATT and CDR2 is SNEGSKA (reference sequence). Written as DNA, the CDR3 is TGCAGTGCGCGCATCTCTGGGGCCAACGGCCTGACTTTC. Amino acid sequence: CSARISGANGLTF.

This clonotype showed up many times. Written as DNA, the CDR3 is TGTGCCAGCAGCCAAGATAATCAGGGGAGGTTCTTC. Translated: CASSQDNQGRFF. V usage is TRBV4-2 and J usage is TRBJ2-1; perhaps TRBD1 as D (6 bases). Per the germline V gene, CDR1 is LGHNA and CDR2 is YNFKEQ. V was trimmed by 0 bases and J by 15 bases, leaving 12 bases between them. There are 12 residues in the CDR3.

This clonotype was counted at least ten times. The J gene is TRBJ1-1, the V gene TRBV30; D gene unclear. V dropped 5 bases and J dropped 4 bases, with 8 bases sitting between them. The CDR3 totals 11 residues. Germline V gives CDR1 GTSNPN, CDR2 SVGIG (reference sequence). The CDR3: CAWVWGTEAFF. For the CDR3, the DNA is TGTGCCTGGGTGTGGGGCACTGAAGCTTTCTTT.

This clonotype was seen repeatedly, ten times or more. The rearrangement uses TRBV2 and TRBJ2-3; 9 bases line up with TRBD2. V lost 9 bases, J lost 3 bases, and 4 bases stayed unmatched. The germline CDR1 and CDR2 sequences are SNHLY and FYNNEI. The CDR3 runs to 13 residues. The CDR3 DNA reads TGTGCCAGTAGCGGGAGCGGGACAGATACGCAGTATTTT. Translating it yields CASSGSGTDTQYF.

This clonotype has ten or more counts. The genes are TRBV20-1 and TRBJ1-4; D gene ambiguous. Trimming took off 3 bases at V and 7 bases at J, with 12 bases between the two ends. The CDR3 covers 13 residues. Germline CDR1 DFQATT, CDR2 SNEGSKA (reference sequence). This CDR3 reads CSASYGFGEKLFF. The CDR3 bases are TGCAGTGCTAGTTACGGGTTTGGTGAAAAACTGTTTTTT.

Only a few counts were recorded for this clonotype. The V gene is TRBV20-1, the J gene TRBJ1-5; 8 bases agree with TRBD1. The CDR3 runs 16 residues. The trim removed 0 bases at V and 2 bases at J, leaving 6 bases unmatched. From germline, CDR1 is DFQATT and CDR2 SNEGSKA (reference sequence). DNA for the CDR3: TGCAGTGCTAGAGACCTACAGGGGGTTGGCAATCAGCCCCAGCATTTT. Its protein is CSARDLQGVGNQPQHF.

This clonotype has at least ten counts. V and J are TRBV12-3 or TRBV12-4 and TRBJ1-3; D is possibly TRBD1 (6 bases). Trimming pared 5 bases from V and 4 bases from J, leaving 12 bases between. The CDR3 is 14 amino acids. The CDR3, as DNA: TGTGCCAGCAGTCACACAGGGCAGGGAAACACCATATATTTT. It translates to CASSHTGQGNTIYF.

Many counts were recorded for this clonotype. V gene TRBV6-5 combines with J gene TRBJ2-1; TRBD1 matches 8 bases. V lost 6 bases, J lost 9 bases, and 4 bases stayed unmatched. Germline assignment: CDR1 MNHEY and CDR2 SVGAGI. This CDR3 region has 12 residues. As DNA, the CDR3 is TGTGCCAGCAGCCGAACAGGGGGTGAGCAGTTCTTC. The encoded protein is CASSRTGGEQFF.

This clonotype was seen repeatedly, ten times or more. The chain has TRBV12-3 or TRBV12-4 and TRBJ2-7, with 8 bases lining up with TRBD1. The CDR3 runs to 16 residues. The J segment lost 3 bases and the V segment lost 4 bases, leaving 11 bases of the junction unmatched. The CDR3 DNA reads TGTGCCAGCAGTTCTGGGGCCGGGACAGGAAGCTACGAGCAGTACTTC. This gives the protein CASSSGAGTGSYEQYF.

This clonotype was seen many times. The DNA of the CDR3 is TGCAGCGTTGATCCTACTTTACAGCGACAAGGGATGAACACTGAAGCTTTCTTT. This encodes CSVDPTLQRQGMNTEAFF. The rearrangement links TRBV29-1 to TRBJ1-1; D remains unclear. V dropped 3 bases and J dropped 0 bases, with 23 bases sitting between them. The CDR3 is 18 residues long. In germline, CDR1 is SQVTM, CDR2 ANQGSEA.